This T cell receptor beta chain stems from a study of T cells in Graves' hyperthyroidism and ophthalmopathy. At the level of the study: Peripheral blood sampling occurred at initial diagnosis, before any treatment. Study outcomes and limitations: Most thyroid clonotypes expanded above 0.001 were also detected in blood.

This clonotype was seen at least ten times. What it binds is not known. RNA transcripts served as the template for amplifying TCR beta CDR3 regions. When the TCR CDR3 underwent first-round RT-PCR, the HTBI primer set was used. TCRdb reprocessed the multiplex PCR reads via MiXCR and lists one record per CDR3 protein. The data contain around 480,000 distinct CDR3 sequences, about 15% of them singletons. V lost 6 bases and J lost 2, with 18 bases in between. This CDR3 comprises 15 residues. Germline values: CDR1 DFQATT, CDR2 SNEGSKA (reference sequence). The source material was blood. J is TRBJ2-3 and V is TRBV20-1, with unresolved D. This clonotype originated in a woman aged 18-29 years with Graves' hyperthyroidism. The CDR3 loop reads CSAPKALGITDTQYF. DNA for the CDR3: TGCAGTGCACCTAAAGCTCTGGGTATCACAGATACGCAGTATTTT.